A selection of T cell receptor beta chains follows, all from one sample in a study of T cells after yellow fever vaccination. Using its own MiXCR run on the 5' RACE reads, TCRdb lists one record per CDR3 protein. This table has about 240,000 distinct CDR3 sequences, 6.9% appearing once. Sequencing used CD4+ T cells sorted from PBMCs, obtained 15 days after the yellow fever booster vaccination. The receptors here all came from a man in his thirties or forties who received the YFV17D yellow fever vaccine. The CDR3 runs from the conserved cysteine through the conserved F or W. A D gene is named only where the DNA matches it firmly. Size is omitted from some rows. Given values are once, few, many or a class for expanded clones.

14,TRBD2,TRBV7-7,many,TRBJ2-5,TGTGCTAGCAGCCTACTAGCGGGGGAAGAGACCCAGTACTTC,CASSLLAGEETQYF
12,.,TRBV29-1,many,TRBJ2-3,TGCAGCGCCAGGGTTAGCACAGATACGCAGTATTTT,CSARVSTDTQYF
16,TRBD2,TRBV5-4,few,TRBJ2-1,TGTGCCAGCAGCCGACCTAGCGGGCCCACCTACAATGAGCAGTTCTTC,CASSRPSGPTYNEQFF
15,.,TRBV11-3,few,TRBJ2-3,TGTGCCAGCAGCCCCCAGGGTTCAAGCACAGATACGCAGTATTTT,CASSPQGSSTDTQYF
12,.,TRBV12-3/TRBV12-4,few,TRBJ1-4,TGTGCCAGCAGCTTCGTCCTTGGAAAACTGTTTTTT,CASSFVLGKLFF
15,TRBD2,TRBV10-3,.,TRBJ2-1,TGTGCCATCAGTGATCTAGCGGGATCGCGAAATGAGCAGTTCTTC,CAISDLAGSRNEQFF
16,.,TRBV20-1,.,TRBJ2-3,TGCAGTGCTAGAGATAGAGGACTGGGTTTCACAGATACGCAGTATTTT,CSARDRGLGFTDTQYF
13,.,TRBV20-1,.,TRBJ1-3,TGCAGTGCTAGTTCCGGCTCTGGAAACACCATATATTTT,CSASSGSGNTIYF
15,.,TRBV6-5,few,TRBJ1-6,TGTGCCAGCAGTTACGAAAGACAGCTAAATTCACCCCTCCACTTT,CASSYERQLNSPLHF
17,TRBD2,TRBV20-1,many,TRBJ2-5,TGCAGTGCTAGACCATGGGGGGTAGCGGGAGAGAGAGAGACCCAGTACTTC,CSARPWGVAGERETQYF
16,TRBD2,TRBV28,.,TRBJ2-3,TGTGCCAGCGGCCAAGCGGGAGAGGGTAGCACAGATACGCAGTATTTT,CASGQAGEGSTDTQYF
16,.,TRBV7-2,few,TRBJ2-3,TGTGCCAGCAGCGGGGAGGGGGGAGCCGGGTTAGATACGCAGTATTTT,CASSGEGGAGLDTQYF
15,TRBD2,TRBV7-2,few,TRBJ2-7,TGTGCCAGCAGCGCGAGCGGGAGGCGTTCCTACGAGCAGTACTTC,CASSASGRRSYEQYF
17,TRBD1,TRBV2,many,TRBJ2-3,TGTGCCAGCAGTGCCGGGGACAGTTCGAGAGGCACAGATACGCAGTATTTT,CASSAGDSSRGTDTQYF
13,.,TRBV6-1,few,TRBJ1-2,TGTGCCAGCAGTCCGGTTAGCCGGTATGGCTACACCTTC,CASSPVSRYGYTF
14,TRBD2,TRBV3-1,few,TRBJ2-5,TGTGCCTCAACAAGCGGGGAAAGGAGGGAGACCCAGTACTTC,CASTSGERRETQYF
15,.,TRBV5-1,few,TRBJ2-7,TGCGCCAGCAGCTTGGCTGGGGTCGAAGCCTACGAGCAGTACTTC,CASSLAGVEAYEQYF
17,TRBD1,TRBV7-2,.,TRBJ2-6,TGTGCCAGCAGCTCTCCGGGACAGGGGGCTGGGGCCAACGTCCTGACTTTC,CASSSPGQGAGANVLTF
15,TRBD2,TRBV2,few,TRBJ2-1,TGTGCCAGCAGACCGACTAGCGGGGCCCTGAATGAGCAGTTCTTC,CASRPTSGALNEQFF
14,.,TRBV7-9,many,TRBJ2-1,TGTGCCAGCAGCTTGCAGGGGCCCTACAATGAGCAGTTCTTC,CASSLQGPYNEQFF